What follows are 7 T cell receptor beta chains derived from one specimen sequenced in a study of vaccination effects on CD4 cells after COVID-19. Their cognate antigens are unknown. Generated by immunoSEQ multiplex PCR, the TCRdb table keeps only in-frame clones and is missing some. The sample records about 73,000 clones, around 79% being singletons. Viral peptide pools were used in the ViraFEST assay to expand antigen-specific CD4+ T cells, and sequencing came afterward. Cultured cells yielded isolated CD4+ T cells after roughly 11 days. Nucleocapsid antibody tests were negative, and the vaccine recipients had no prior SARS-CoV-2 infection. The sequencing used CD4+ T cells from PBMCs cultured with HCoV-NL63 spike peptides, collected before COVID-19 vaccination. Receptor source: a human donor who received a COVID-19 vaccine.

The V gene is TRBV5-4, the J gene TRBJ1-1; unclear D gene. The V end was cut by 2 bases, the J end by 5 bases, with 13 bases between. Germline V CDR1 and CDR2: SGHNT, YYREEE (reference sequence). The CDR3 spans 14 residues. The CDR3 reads CASSLNNAGTEAFF. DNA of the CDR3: TGTGCCAGCAGCTTAAATAACGCTGGGACTGAAGCTTTCTTT.

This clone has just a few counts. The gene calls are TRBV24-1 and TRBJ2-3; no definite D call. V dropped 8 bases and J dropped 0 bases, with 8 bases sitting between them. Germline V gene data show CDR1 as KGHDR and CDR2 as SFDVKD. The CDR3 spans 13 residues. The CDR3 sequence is CATKSSSTDTQYF. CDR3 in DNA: TGTGCCACCAAGTCCTCTAGCACAGATACGCAGTATTTT.

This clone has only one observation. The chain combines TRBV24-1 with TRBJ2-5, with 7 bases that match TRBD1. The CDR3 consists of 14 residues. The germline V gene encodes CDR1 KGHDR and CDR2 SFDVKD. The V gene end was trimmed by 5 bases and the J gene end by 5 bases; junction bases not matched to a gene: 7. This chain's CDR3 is CATSASGGWETQYF. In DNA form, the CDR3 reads TGTGCCACCAGTGCGTCAGGGGGTTGGGAGACCCAGTACTTC.

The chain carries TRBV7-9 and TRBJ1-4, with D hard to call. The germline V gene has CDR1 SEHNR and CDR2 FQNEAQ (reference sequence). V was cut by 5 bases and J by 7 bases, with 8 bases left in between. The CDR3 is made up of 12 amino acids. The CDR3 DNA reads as TGTGCCAGCAGCCCGCCTAGTGAAAAACTGTTTTTT. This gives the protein CASSPPSEKLFF.

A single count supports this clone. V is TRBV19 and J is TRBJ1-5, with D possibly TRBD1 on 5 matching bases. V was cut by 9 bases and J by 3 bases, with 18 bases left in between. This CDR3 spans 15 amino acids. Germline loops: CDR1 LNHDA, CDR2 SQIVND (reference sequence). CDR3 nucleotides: TGTGCCAGCCAGAGGGGACGGGCGGTCAATCAGCCCCAGCATTTT. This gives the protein CASQRGRAVNQPQHF.

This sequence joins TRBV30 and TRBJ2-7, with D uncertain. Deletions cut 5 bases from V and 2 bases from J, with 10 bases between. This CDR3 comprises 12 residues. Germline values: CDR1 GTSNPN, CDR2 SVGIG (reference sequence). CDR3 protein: CAWPSWAYEQYV. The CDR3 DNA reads TGTGCCTGGCCCTCTTGGGCCTACGAGCAGTACGTC.

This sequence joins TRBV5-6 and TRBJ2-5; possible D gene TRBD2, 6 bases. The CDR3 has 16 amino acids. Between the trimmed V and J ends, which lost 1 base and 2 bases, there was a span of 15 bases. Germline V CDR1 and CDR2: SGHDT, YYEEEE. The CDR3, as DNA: TGTGCCAGCAGCTTGTTTGGGGGGTTTAGACAAGAGACCCAGTACTTC. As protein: CASSLFGGFRQETQYF.